Listed below are T cell receptor beta chains from one sample, sequenced in a study of T-cell memory formation after mild COVID-19. TCRdb passed the 5' RACE reads through MiXCR, listing each CDR3 protein once. The sample yields about 470,000 distinct CDR3 sequences, about 20% seen once. Sequenced sample: PBMCs or a T cell subset sorted from them (not recorded which). All receptors come from an adult woman who had mild COVID-19 (a few samples of this study predate the infection). Cell type and time point are not known. Each CDR3 is given with its conserved first and last residue. Each record gives: CDR3 length, D gene, V gene, J gene, CDR3 protein. The D gene is left open where the match is weak.

>14|-|TRBV4-3|TRBJ2-7
CASSQVLGFYEQYF
>12|-|TRBV7-9|TRBJ1-1
CASSLLPDKAFF
>14|-|TRBV11-2|TRBJ2-1
CASSQRAPGNEQFF
>13|-|TRBV5-1|TRBJ1-1
CASSLDPYTEAFF
>15|TRBD2|TRBV15|TRBJ2-1
CATSRGTSGRIEQFF
>15|TRBD2|TRBV10-3|TRBJ2-3
CAISGTSGNTDTQYF
>17|TRBD1|TRBV6-5|TRBJ2-1
CASSRGTGGISYNEQFF
>14|-|TRBV12-3/TRBV12-4|TRBJ2-1
CASSSQPRDNEQFF
>15|TRBD1|TRBV4-1|TRBJ1-1
CASSQDTGGETEAFF
>17|-|TRBV3-1|TRBJ2-7
CASSQDSPSGQPYEQYF
>15|TRBD1|TRBV5-1|TRBJ2-3
CASSSGTGDTDTQYF
>15|TRBD1|TRBV20-1|TRBJ2-3
CSANLGTGIGDTQYF
>15|-|TRBV12-3/TRBV12-4|TRBJ2-3
CASSLRGGLADTQYF
>14|-|TRBV7-9|TRBJ2-1
CASSFSDSYNEQFF
>17|-|TRBV6-6|TRBJ1-2
CASSVNSDQRFGYGYTF
>12|-|TRBV6-6|TRBJ2-7
CASSLSLDEQYF
>15|-|TRBV12-3/TRBV12-4|TRBJ1-6
CASSYPALYNSPLHF
>16|TRBD1|TRBV4-1|TRBJ2-7
CASSQDAGQGAYEQYF
>16|TRBD2|TRBV11-2|TRBJ2-1
CASSPFSGRSYNEQFF
>14|TRBD1|TRBV9|TRBJ1-5
CASSVGQDNQPQHF
>18|-|TRBV3-1|TRBJ1-5
CASSQGTGVGDSNQPQHF
>18|-|TRBV7-2|TRBJ2-2
CASIINRGLLLNTGELFF